The present entry profiles one T cell receptor (beta chain) with its context. No antigen is known for it. This record comes from a study of cytomegalovirus exposure and HLA in healthy donors. Study outcomes and limitations: The study designated 150 or so TCR beta chains cytomegalovirus-associated.

Germline V gene lookup returns CDR1 LNHDA and CDR2 SQIVND (reference sequence). This CDR3 is built from 15 residues. V was clipped by 5 bases and J by 2 bases, with 13 bases between them. The assay was immunoSEQ multiplex PCR, and TCRdb's table has in-frame clones only and misses some. The top ten hold about a fifth of the sample, which has about 150,000 clones, approximately 86% seen once. The sequence derives from a man between 18 and 35 years old in good health and CMV-seropositive. What was sequenced was PBMCs. The chain employs TRBV19 and TRBJ1-5, with D uncertain. CDR3 region: CASSVDQRGNQPQHF. CDR3 sequence (DNA): TGTGCCAGTAGTGTGGACCAGCGGGGCAATCAGCCCCAGCATTTT. Combining the CDR3 with reference TRBV19 and TRBJ1-5 gives the whole variable domain DGGITQSPKYLFRKEGQNVTLSCEQNLNHDAMYWYRQDPGQGLRLIYYSQIVNDFQKGDIAEGYSVSREKKESFPLTVTSAQKNPTAFYLCASSVDQRGNQPQHFGDGTRLSIL.